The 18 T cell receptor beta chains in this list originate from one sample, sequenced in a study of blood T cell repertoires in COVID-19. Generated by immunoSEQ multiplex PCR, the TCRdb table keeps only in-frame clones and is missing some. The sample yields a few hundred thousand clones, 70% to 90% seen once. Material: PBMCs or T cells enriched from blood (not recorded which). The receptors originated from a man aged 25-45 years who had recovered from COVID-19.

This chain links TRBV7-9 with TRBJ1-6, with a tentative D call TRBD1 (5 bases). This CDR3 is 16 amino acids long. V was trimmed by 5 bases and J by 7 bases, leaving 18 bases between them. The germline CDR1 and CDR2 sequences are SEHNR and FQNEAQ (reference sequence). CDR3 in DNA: TGTGCCAGCAGCCAGGGTCCATTAAATCGGAATTCACCCCTCCACTTT. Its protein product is CASSQGPLNRNSPLHF.

CDR3 nucleotides: TGTGCCATCAGTGAGGGCCCCGAGATTAGCGGGAGTTTGGAGGGCGAGCAGTACTTC. Its protein product is CAISEGPEISGSLEGEQYF. The chain joins TRBV10-3 to TRBJ2-7, with 9 positions matching TRBD2. With V trimmed by 2 bases and J by 6 bases, 20 bases remained unmatched. The CDR3 loop spans 19 amino acids. Germline V gene lookup returns CDR1 ENHRY and CDR2 SYGVKD.

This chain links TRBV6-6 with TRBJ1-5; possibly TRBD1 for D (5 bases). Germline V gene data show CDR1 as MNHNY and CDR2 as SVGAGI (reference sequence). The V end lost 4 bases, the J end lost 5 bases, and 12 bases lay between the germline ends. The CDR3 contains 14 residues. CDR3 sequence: CASSSEGTYQPQHF. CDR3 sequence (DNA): TGTGCCAGCAGTTCTGAGGGGACTTATCAGCCCCAGCATTTT.

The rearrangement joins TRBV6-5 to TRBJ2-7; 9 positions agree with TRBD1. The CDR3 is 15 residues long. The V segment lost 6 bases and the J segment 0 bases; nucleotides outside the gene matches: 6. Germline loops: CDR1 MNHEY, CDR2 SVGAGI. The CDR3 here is CASRPSDRGSYEQYF. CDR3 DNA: TGTGCCAGCAGGCCCTCGGACAGGGGCTCCTACGAGCAGTACTTC.

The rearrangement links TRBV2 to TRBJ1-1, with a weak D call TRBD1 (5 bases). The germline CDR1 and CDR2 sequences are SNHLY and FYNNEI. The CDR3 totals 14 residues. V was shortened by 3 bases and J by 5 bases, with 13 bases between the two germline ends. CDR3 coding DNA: TGTGCCAGCAGTGACGAATTGGGGCGTACTGAAGCTTTCTTT. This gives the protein CASSDELGRTEAFF. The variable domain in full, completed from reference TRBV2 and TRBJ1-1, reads EPEVTQTPSHQVTQMGQEVILRCVPISNHLYFYWYRQILGQKVEFLVSFYNNEISEKSEIFDDQFSVERPDGSNFTLKIRSTKLEDSAMYFCASSDELGRTEAFFGQGTRLTVV.

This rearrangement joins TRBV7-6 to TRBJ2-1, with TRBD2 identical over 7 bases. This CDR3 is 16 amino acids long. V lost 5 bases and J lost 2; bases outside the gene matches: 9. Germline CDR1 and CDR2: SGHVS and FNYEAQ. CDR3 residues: CASSRLGGGAYNEQFF. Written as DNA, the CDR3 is TGTGCCAGCAGCCGGTTGGGGGGAGGGGCCTACAATGAGCAGTTCTTC.

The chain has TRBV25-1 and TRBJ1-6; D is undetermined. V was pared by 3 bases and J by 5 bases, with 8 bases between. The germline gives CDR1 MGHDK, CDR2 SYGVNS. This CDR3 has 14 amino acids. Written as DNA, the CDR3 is TGTGCCAGCAGTGAGACACAAGATAATTCACCCCTCCACTTT. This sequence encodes CASSETQDNSPLHF.

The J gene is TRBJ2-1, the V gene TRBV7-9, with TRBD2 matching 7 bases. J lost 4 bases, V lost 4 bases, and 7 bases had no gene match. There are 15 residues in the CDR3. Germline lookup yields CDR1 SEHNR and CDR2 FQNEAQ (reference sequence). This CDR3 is CASSSAWREYNEQFF. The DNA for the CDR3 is TGTGCCAGCAGCTCTGCCTGGCGGGAGTACAATGAGCAGTTCTTC. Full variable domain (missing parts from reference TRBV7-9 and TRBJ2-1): DTGVSQNPRHKITKRGQNVTFRCDPISEHNRLYWYRQTLGQGPEFLTYFQNEAQLEKSRLLSDRFSAERPKGSFSTLEIQRTEQGDSAMYLCASSSAWREYNEQFFGPGTRLTVL.

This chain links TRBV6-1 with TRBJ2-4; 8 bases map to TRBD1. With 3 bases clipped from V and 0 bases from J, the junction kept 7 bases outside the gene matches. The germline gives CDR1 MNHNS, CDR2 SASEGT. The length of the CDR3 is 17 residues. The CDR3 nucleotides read TGTGCCAGCAGTGATTTCGACAGGGGTGTAGCCAAAAACATTCAGTACTTC. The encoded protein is CASSDFDRGVAKNIQYF.

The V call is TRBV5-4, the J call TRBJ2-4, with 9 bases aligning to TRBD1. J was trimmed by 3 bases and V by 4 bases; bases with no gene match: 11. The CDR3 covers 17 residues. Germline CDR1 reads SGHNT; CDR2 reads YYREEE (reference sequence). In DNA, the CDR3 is TGTGCCAGCAGCGGGACAGGGAAAAGTCATGGCAAAAACATTCAGTACTTC. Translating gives CASSGTGKSHGKNIQYF.

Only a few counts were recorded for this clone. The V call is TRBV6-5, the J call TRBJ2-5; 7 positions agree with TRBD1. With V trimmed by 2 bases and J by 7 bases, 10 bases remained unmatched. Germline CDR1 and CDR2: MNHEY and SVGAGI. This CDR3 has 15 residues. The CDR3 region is CASSYRTGPEGTQYF. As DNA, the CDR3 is TGTGCCAGCAGTTACCGGACAGGTCCGGAAGGGACCCAGTACTTC.

DNA of the CDR3: TGTGCCAGCAGTTACCCCAATGTAGCGGGAGGTTATGAGCAGTTCTTC. It specifies CASSYPNVAGGYEQFF. This sequence joins TRBV6-5 and TRBJ2-1; 10 nucleotides agree with TRBD2. This CDR3 comprises 16 residues. V dropped 2 bases and J dropped 8; count of bases not matched to a gene: 9. CDR1 is MNHEY, CDR2 SVGAGI, per germline.

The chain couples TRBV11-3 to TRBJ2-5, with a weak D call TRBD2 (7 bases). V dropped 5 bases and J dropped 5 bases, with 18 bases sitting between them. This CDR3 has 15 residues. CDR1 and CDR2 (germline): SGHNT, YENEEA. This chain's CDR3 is CASSQRGGARETQYF. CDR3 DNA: TGTGCCAGCAGCCAAAGAGGGGGGGCGCGGGAGACCCAGTACTTC. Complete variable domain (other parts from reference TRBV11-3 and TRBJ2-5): EAGVVQSPRYKIIEKKQPVAFWCNPISGHNTLYWYLQNLGQGPELLIRYENEEAVDDSQLPKDRFSAERLKGVDSTLKIQPAELGDSAVYLCASSQRGGARETQYFGPGTRLLVL.

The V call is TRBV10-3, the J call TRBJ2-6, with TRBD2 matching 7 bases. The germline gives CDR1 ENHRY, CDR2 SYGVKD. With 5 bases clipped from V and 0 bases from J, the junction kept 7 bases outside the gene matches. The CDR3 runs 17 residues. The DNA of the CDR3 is TGTGCCATCAGTTACGGGGGGTCCCCCTCTGGGGCCAACGTCCTGACTTTC. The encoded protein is CAISYGGSPSGANVLTF.

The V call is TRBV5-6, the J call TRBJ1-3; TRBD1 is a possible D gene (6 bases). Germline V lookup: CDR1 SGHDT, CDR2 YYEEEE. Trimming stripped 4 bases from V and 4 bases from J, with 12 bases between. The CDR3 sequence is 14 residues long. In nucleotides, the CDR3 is TGTGCCAGCAGCCTACAGGGTATCGGAAACACCATATATTTT. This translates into CASSLQGIGNTIYF.

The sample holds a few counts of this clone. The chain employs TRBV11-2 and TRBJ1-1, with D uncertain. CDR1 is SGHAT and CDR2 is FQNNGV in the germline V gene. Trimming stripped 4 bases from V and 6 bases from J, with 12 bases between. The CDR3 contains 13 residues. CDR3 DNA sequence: TGTGCCAGCAGCTCACAGCTAAACGCTGAAGCTTTCTTT. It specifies CASSSQLNAEAFF.

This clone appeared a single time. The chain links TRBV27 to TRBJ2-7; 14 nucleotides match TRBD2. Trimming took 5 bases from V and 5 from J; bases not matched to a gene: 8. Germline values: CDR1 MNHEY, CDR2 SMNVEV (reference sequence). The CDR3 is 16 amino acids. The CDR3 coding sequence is TGTGCCAGCAGTCCCGGGACTAGCGGGAGCTTCAACGAGCAGTACTTC. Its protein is CASSPGTSGSFNEQYF.

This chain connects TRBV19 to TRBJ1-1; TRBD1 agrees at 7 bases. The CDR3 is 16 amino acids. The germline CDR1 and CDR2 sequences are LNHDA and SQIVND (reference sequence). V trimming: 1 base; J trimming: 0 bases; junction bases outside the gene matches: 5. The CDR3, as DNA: TGTGCCAGTAGTATAGGTGGGACAGTCATGAACACTGAAGCTTTCTTT. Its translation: CASSIGGTVMNTEAFF.